A single sample gave rise to the 16 T cell receptor beta chains below, sequenced in a study of blood T cells in healthy people across ages. Primed by a sample-barcoded 5' primer and a J-beta primer mix, a second PCR proceeded for 7 to 11 cycles. TCRdb reanalysed the 5' RACE reads using MiXCR and keeps one entry per CDR3 protein. Of about 400,000 distinct CDR3 sequences detected, about 52% appear once; the ten largest clones hold 45% to 65%. Sequenced sample: blood. Source of these receptors: a man aged 60-69 years in good health.

The chain combines TRBV30 with TRBJ2-6, with D unclear. The CDR3 runs 13 residues. V dropped 3 bases and J dropped 1 base, with 4 bases sitting between them. CDR1 GTSNPN and CDR2 SVGIG come from the germline V gene (reference sequence). The CDR3 protein is CAWRGSGANVLTF. The CDR3 coding sequence is TGTGCCTGGAGGGGTTCTGGGGCCAACGTCCTGACTTTC.

The chain is built from TRBV21-1 and TRBJ2-1; the table gives TRBD2 as D, unverified against the DNA. TRBV21-1 is noted as a pseudogene. CDR3 length: 17 amino acids. CDR3 DNA sequence: TGTGCCAACAGCAAAGGGGGGGAGGAGCGGGAAACTAATGAGCAGTTCTTC. Amino acid sequence: CANSKGGEERETNEQFF.

This clonotype was counted only a few times. This rearrangement joins TRBV11-2 to TRBJ2-3; a weak D match, TRBD2 (5 bases). CDR1 is SGHAT, CDR2 FQNNGV, per germline. V shed 1 base and J shed 6 bases, with 17 bases lying between them. This CDR3 is built from 16 residues. The CDR3 DNA reads as TGTGCCAGCAGCTTAGGGTCTGCGGCCCGAGGGGATACGCAGTATTTT. Protein sequence: CASSLGSAARGDTQYF.

V and J are TRBV7-2 and TRBJ2-7, with 8 bases that match TRBD1. The DNA end favors TRBJ2-5, so the J call may be wrong. The CDR3 sequence is 15 residues long. Germline V gene data show CDR1 as SGHTA and CDR2 as FQGNSA. CDR3 sequence (DNA): TGTGCCAGCAGCTCCGGGACAGGAGAGTGGGAGACCCAGTACTTC. Its translation: CASSSGTGEWETQYF.

This rearrangement joins TRBV27 to TRBJ2-5, with D uncertain. V was pared by 2 bases and J by 6 bases, with 10 bases between. Germline V gene sequence: CDR1 MNHEY, CDR2 SMNVEV (reference sequence). The CDR3 sequence is 13 residues long. CDR3 in DNA: TGTGCCAGCAGTTTAGTCGCCTTTCAGACCCAGTACTTC. This encodes CASSLVAFQTQYF.

This chain links TRBV7-8 with TRBJ2-1, with a tentative D call TRBD2 (5 bases). From germline, CDR1 is SGHVS and CDR2 FQNEAQ. CDR3 length: 13 residues. Trimming took off 9 bases at V and 7 bases at J, with 16 bases between the two ends. In DNA form, the CDR3 reads TGTGCCAGTCGGACGGACTGGGCGAATGAGCAGTTCTTC. Its translation is CASRTDWANEQFF. Drawing the rest from reference TRBV7-8 and TRBJ2-1, the complete variable domain is GAGVSQSPRYKVAKRGQDVALRCDPISGHVSLFWYQQALGQGPEFLTYFQNEAQLDKSGLPSDRFFAERPEGSVSTLKIQRTQQEDSAVYLCASRTDWANEQFFGPGTRLTVL.

This chain joins TRBV9 and TRBJ2-3; 9 bases are shared with TRBD2. The CDR3 runs to 15 residues. V shed 3 bases and J 1 base; nucleotides not matched to a gene: 3. Looked up from germline, CDR1 is SGDLS and CDR2 is YYNGEE. The CDR3 DNA reads TGTGCCAGCAGCGCGGCTAGCGGGGGCACAGATACGCAGTATTTT. It encodes CASSAASGGTDTQYF.

This clonotype was seen a handful of times. This sequence joins TRBV5-1 and TRBJ2-1, with a possible D match to TRBD2 (5 bases). V gave up 0 bases and J gave up 8 bases, with 12 bases separating them. The germline V gene encodes CDR1 SGHRS and CDR2 YFSETQ. The CDR3 runs 14 residues. The CDR3 reads CASSLGGYTDEQFF. The CDR3 coding sequence is TGCGCCAGCAGCTTGGGAGGGTACACGGATGAGCAGTTCTTC.

The chain carries TRBV27 and TRBJ2-7; 7 positions match TRBD2. The CDR3 is made up of 14 amino acids. Germline V gives CDR1 MNHEY, CDR2 SMNVEV (reference sequence). V dropped 5 bases and J dropped 1; count of bases not matched to a gene: 5. CDR3 region: CASSRSGASYEQYF. The CDR3 nucleotides read TGTGCCAGCAGTAGAAGCGGGGCTTCCTACGAGCAGTACTTC.

The V gene is TRBV5-1, the J gene TRBJ2-1; 15 bases match TRBD2. V lost 3 bases and J lost 6; bases outside the gene matches: 10. Germline V lookup: CDR1 SGHRS, CDR2 YFSETQ. The CDR3 is 18 amino acids. CDR3 nucleotides: TGCGCCAGCAGCTCCGCCGGGACTAGCGGGGGGATCGCCAATGAGCAGTTCTTC. Residues: CASSSAGTSGGIANEQFF.

The CDR3 bases are TGCAGTGCTGAGGTAGCGGGAGTGGGCACAGATACGCAGTATTTT. Translating gives CSAEVAGVGTDTQYF. The rearrangement uses TRBV20-1 and TRBJ2-3; 9 bases fit TRBD2. CDR3 size: 15 residues. V lost 5 bases, J lost 1 base, and 7 bases stayed unmatched. The germline V gene encodes CDR1 DFQATT and CDR2 SNEGSKA (reference sequence).

Remarks on this clonotype: This may arise from a read error, as a much more abundant clone is one base away. V usage is TRBV20-1 and J usage is TRBJ2-3, with D possibly matching TRBD1 (6 bases). Germline V CDR1 and CDR2: DFQATT, SNEGSKA (reference sequence). The CDR3 sequence is 13 residues long. The CDR3 DNA is TGCAGTGCTAGATTTGGGGGCCCAGATGCGCAGTATTTT. Residues: CSARFGGPDAQYF.

J is TRBJ2-2 and V is TRBV20-1, with 7 bases lining up with TRBD2. The CDR3 is made up of 16 amino acids. CDR1 and CDR2 (germline): DFQATT, SNEGSKA (reference sequence). V dropped 0 bases and J dropped 2; count of bases not matched to a gene: 6. The DNA of the CDR3 is TGCAGTGCTAGAGATCCACTAGCGTTTAACACCGGGGAGCTGTTTTTT. Translated, it gives CSARDPLAFNTGELFF.

Only one count was recorded for this clonotype. The rearrangement joins TRBV7-3 to TRBJ2-1; D is possibly TRBD1 (5 bases). The V and J ends lost 2 bases and 6 bases respectively, with 11 bases between them. CDR3 length equals 14 residues. The germline V gene encodes CDR1 SGHTA and CDR2 FQGTGA. CDR3 DNA: TGTGCCAGCAGCTTACAGGGCCGGAGCAATGAGCAGTTCTTC. It specifies CASSLQGRSNEQFF.

The chain links TRBV27 to TRBJ2-3; D may be TRBD2 (6 bases). Germline assignment: CDR1 MNHEY and CDR2 SMNVEV (reference sequence). Trimming shortened V by 7 bases and J by 1 base, and 9 bases separated the two germline ends. The CDR3 spans 13 residues. The CDR3 loop reads CASTLAGTDTQYF. CDR3 coding DNA: TGTGCCAGCACACTAGCTGGCACAGATACGCAGTATTTT.

Only a few counts were recorded for this clonotype. The CDR3 sequence: CASRQTGELFF. The DNA of the CDR3 is TGTGCCAGTAGGCAAACCGGGGAGCTGTTTTTT. The V call is TRBV19, the J call TRBJ2-2; D not certain. Germline V gives CDR1 LNHDA, CDR2 SQIVND (reference sequence). This CDR3 has 11 residues. V lost 6 bases and J 5 bases, leaving 4 bases between the germline ends. Full variable domain (remainder filled in from reference TRBV19 and TRBJ2-2): DGGITQSPKYLFRKEGQNVTLSCEQNLNHDAMYWYRQDPGQGLRLIYYSQIVNDFQKGDIAEGYSVSREKKESFPLTVTSAQKNPTAFYLCASRQTGELFFGEGSRLTVL.